This T cell receptor beta chain was documented in a study of cytomegalovirus exposure and HLA in healthy donors. Study at large: As released early, the data held 70 million to 100 million unique TCRs from HLA-typed donors.

Both 60 Vbeta primers and 13 Jbeta primers went into the PCR. This table comes from immunoSEQ multiplex PCR, and its TCRdb copy is limited to in-frame clones, with some not included. Here the sample spans about 93,000 clones, approximately 83% being singletons. A remark on this clone: Its specificity is not known.

Unrecorded immune exposure was likely among donors, who were nominally healthy when sampled. Study observations and caveats: The likely origin of a cluster of highly shared sequence variants was a sequencing artifact. Sequencing depth across donors, presence/absence analyses assumed, was roughly uniform.

The origin of this receptor is a man between 50 and 59 years old in good health and CMV-seronegative. Sample: PBMCs.

CDR3: CASRPGGAGIGMQYF. The CDR3 nucleotides are TGTGCCAGCAGGCCAGGGGGCGCGGGTATTGGTATGCAGTATTTT. The chain employs TRBV27 and TRBJ2-3; 8 nucleotides align to TRBD1. CDR3 length equals 15 residues. Germline assignment: CDR1 MNHEY and CDR2 SMNVEV (reference sequence). The V and J ends lost 6 bases and 11 bases, in that order; junction bases with no gene match: 16.